This T cell receptor beta chain came from a study of CD8 T cells in Susac syndrome. Reverse transcription of about 0.45 to 1 ug RNA was performed with random hexamers. Coverage of TCR beta CDR3 amplification by immunoSEQ multiplex PCR extended to 54 Vbeta and 13 Jbeta. MiXCR was run by TCRdb on the immunoSEQ multiplex PCR reads, yielding one entry per CDR3 protein. The sample has about 400,000 distinct CDR3 sequences, more than 70% seen once. The CDR3 runs to 14 residues. Looked up from germline, CDR1 is GTSNPN and CDR2 is SVGIG (reference sequence). The V end was cut by 3 bases, the J end by 6 bases, with 16 bases between.

Sequencing was done on a sample of CD8+ T cells from PBMCs. The source is a human donor with multiple sclerosis. V usage is TRBV30 and J usage is TRBJ2-3, with D hard to call. The CDR3 coding sequence is TGTGCCTGGAGCGCTATCCTGGGCTCCGATACGCAGTATTTT. Protein: CAWSAILGSDTQYF.